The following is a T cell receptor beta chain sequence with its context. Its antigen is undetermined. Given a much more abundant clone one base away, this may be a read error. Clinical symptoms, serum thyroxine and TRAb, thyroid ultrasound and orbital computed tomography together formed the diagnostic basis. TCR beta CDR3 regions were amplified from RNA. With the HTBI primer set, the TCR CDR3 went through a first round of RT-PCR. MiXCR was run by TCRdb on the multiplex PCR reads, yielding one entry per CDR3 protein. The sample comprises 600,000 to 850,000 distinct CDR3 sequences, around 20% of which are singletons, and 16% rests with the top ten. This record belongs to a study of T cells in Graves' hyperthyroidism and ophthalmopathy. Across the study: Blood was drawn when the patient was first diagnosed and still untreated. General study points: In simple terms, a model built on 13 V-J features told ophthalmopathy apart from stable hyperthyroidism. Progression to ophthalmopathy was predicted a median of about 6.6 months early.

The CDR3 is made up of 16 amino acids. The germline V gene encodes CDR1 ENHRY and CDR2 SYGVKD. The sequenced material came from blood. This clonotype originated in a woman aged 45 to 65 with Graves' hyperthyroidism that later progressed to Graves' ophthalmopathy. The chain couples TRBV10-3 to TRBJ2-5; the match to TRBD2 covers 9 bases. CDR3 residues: CVIGDLRGGALETQYF. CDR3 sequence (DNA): TGTGTCATCGGGGATCTGCGCGGGGGGGCACTGGAGACCCAGTACTTC.